This T cell receptor (beta chain) appears in the sequencing data of a study of regulatory T cells in long-lasting Graves disease. This clonotype was detected many times. In building TCR beta libraries, iRepertoire HTBI primers were used together with Arm-PCR of CDR3 regions. Using its own MiXCR run on the multiplex PCR reads, TCRdb lists one record per CDR3 protein. The data contain a few hundred thousand distinct CDR3 sequences, 15% to 20% of them singletons. CDR1 and CDR2 (germline): MDHEN, SYDVKM. This CDR3 spans 14 amino acids. V dropped 10 bases and J dropped 6; count of bases not matched to a gene: 8. Time point indicated: newly diagnosed GD, antithyroid drugs for less than 3 months. There was RNA extracted from PBMCs, and the TCR library was made from it. The sample also formed part of further work on T cells in Graves' hyperthyroidism and ophthalmopathy.

This sequence originates from a woman aged 25 to 45 with Graves disease. This specimen was peripheral blood mononuclear cells (PBMCs), taken at new diagnosis, from a patient treated with antithyroid drugs. This chain links TRBV28 with TRBJ1-6; TRBD1 matches 8 bases. The CDR3 DNA follows: TGTGCCACCCGGACAGGGTGGCCTAATTCACCCCTCCACTTT. Protein sequence: CATRTGWPNSPLHF.